Reported below is one T cell receptor beta chain. This entry is derived from a study of blood T cell repertoires in COVID-19. Background on the study: Samples came from the United States, Italy and Spain, spanning acute and convalescent COVID-19. PBMCs, B-cell-depleted T cells, or T cells provided the cDNA or gDNA that made up the material.

Trimming stripped 5 bases from V and 9 bases from J, with 20 bases between. This CDR3 comprises 15 residues. Germline V gene data show CDR1 as MNHEY and CDR2 as SVGEGT. Original processing methods: How many nucleated cells were present was estimated from reference gene primer amplification. Generated by immunoSEQ multiplex PCR, the TCRdb table keeps only in-frame clones and is missing some. V and J calls plus clone size are reproduced from that table; the DNA served to infer D and trimming. In the table there are under 250,000 clones, around four fifths of which are singletons. The V gene is TRBV6-2 or TRBV6-3, the J gene TRBJ2-1; possibly TRBD1 for D (8 bases). Sample: peripheral blood. This TCR came from a woman in her fifties or sixties who had recovered from COVID-19. The CDR3 DNA is TGTGCCAGCAGTGACTGGACAGGGAGGGGTCCTGAGCAGTTCTTC. It yields the protein CASSDWTGRGPEQFF.